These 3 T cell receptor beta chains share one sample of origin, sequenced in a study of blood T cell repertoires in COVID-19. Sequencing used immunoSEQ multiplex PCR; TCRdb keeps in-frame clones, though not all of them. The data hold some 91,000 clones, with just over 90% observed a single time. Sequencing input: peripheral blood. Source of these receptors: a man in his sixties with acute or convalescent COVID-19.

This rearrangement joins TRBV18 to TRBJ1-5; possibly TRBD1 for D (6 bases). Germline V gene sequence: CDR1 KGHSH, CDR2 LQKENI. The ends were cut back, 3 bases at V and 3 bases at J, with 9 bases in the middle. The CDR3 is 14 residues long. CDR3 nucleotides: TGTGCCAGCTCACCGGACAGCACCAATCAGCCCCAGCATTTT. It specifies CASSPDSTNQPQHF.

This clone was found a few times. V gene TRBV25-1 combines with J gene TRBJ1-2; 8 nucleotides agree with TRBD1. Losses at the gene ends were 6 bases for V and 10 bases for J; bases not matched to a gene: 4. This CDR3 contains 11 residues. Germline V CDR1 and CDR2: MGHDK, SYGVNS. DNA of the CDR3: TGTGCCAGCAGGACAGGGGCAGACTACACCTTC. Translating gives CASRTGADYTF.

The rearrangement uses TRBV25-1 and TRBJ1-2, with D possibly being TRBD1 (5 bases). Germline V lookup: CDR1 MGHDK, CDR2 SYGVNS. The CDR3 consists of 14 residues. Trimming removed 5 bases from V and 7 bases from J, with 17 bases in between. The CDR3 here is CASSTAGPGFGYTF. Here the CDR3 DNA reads TGTGCCAGCAGTACTGCGGGGCCCGGGTTTGGCTACACCTTC.